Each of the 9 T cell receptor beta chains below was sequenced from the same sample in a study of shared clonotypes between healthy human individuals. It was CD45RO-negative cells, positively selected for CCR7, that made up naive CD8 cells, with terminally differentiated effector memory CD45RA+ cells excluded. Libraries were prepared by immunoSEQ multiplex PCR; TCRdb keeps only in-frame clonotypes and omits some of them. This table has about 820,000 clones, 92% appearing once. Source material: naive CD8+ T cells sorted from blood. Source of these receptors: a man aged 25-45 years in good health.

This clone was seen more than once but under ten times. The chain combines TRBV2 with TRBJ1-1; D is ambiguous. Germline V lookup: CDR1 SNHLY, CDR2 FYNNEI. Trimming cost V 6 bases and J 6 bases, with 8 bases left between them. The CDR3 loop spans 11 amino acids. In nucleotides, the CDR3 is TGTGCCAGCAGGGGGAAGTCTGAAGCTTTCTTT. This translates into CASRGKSEAFF.

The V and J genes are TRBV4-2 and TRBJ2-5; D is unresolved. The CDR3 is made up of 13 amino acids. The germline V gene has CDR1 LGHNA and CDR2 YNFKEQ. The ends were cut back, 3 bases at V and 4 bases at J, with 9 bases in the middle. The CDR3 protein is CASSQAVLETQYF. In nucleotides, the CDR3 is TGTGCCAGCAGCCAGGCAGTCCTAGAGACCCAGTACTTC.

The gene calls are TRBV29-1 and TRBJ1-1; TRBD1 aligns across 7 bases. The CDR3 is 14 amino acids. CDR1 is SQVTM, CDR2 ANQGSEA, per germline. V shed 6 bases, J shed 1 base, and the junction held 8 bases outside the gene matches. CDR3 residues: CSVAPGTENTEAFF. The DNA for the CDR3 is TGCAGCGTAGCCCCCGGGACAGAGAACACTGAAGCTTTCTTT.

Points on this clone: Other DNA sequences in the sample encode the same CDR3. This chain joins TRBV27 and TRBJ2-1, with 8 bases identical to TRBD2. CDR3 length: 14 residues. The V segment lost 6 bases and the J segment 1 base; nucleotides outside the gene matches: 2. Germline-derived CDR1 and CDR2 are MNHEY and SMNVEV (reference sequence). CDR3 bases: TGTGCCAGCAGCTTAGCGGGGTCCTACAATGAGCAGTTCTTC. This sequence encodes CASSLAGSYNEQFF.

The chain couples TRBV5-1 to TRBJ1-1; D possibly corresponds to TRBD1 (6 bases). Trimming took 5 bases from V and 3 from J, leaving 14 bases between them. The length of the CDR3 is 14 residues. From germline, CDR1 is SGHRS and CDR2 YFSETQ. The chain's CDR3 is CASRSGTRDTEAFF. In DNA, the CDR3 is TGCGCCAGCAGATCCGGGACACGGGACACTGAAGCTTTCTTT.

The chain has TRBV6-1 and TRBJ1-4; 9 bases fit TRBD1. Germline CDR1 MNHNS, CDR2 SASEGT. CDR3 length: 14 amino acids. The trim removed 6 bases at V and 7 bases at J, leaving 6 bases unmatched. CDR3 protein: CASRYRGQGEKLFF. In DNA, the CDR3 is TGTGCCAGCAGGTACAGGGGGCAAGGTGAAAAACTGTTTTTT.

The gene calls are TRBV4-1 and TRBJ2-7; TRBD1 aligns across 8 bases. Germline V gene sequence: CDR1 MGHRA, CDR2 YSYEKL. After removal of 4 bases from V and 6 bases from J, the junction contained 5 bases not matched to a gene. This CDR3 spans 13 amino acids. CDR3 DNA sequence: TGCGCCAGCAGCCTACGACAGGGGTTCGAGCAGTACTTC. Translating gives CASSLRQGFEQYF.

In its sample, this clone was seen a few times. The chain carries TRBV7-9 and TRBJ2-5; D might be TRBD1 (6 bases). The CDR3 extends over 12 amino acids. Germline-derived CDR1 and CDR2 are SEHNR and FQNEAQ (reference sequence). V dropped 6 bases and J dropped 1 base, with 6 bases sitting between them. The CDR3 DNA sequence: TGTGCCAGCAGGGACAGCCAAGAGACCCAGTACTTC. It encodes CASRDSQETQYF.

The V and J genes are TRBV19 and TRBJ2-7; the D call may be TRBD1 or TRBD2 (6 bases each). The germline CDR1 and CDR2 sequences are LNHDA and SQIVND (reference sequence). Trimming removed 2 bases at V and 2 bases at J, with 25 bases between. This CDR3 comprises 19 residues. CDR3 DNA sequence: TGTGCCAGTAGTATATCCTCTGGGCCAAAAGGGGGGCGTCCCTACGAGCAGTACTTC. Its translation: CASSISSGPKGGRPYEQYF.